This entry lists 25 T cell receptor beta chains sequenced from one sample in a study of human T cells and chemical hapten exposure. TCRdb re-derived calls from the RACE reads in MiXCR, one entry per CDR3 protein. The table has 70,000 to 75,000 distinct CDR3 sequences, approximately 32% seen once. Time point meaning: patch test 1, 2 weeks after DPC sensitization. Treatment meaning: therapeutic diphenylcyclopropenone sensitization with weekly scalp DPC. The sequenced sample was whole blood, obtained in connection with sensitization to the hapten diphenylcyclopropenone (DPC). These receptors all stem from a man between 35 and 55 years old with alopecia areata. Some clones in this sample may be carry-over from other donors' samples.

This clonotype was detected only once. CDR3 in amino acids: CASSPPGIADTQYF. CDR3 in DNA: TGTGCCAGCTCACCACCCGGGATCGCAGATACGCAGTATTTT. V is TRBV18 and J is TRBJ2-3; tentatively, D is TRBD2 (5 bases). The CDR3 length is 14 residues. CDR1 KGHSH and CDR2 LQKENI come from the germline V gene. V was pared by 0 bases and J by 4 bases, with 8 bases between.

V gene TRBV7-2 combines with J gene TRBJ2-3, with 7 bases that match TRBD2. The CDR3 has 18 residues. V trimming: 5 bases; J trimming: 2 bases; junction bases outside the gene matches: 16. CDR1 and CDR2 (germline): SGHTA, FQGNSA. For the CDR3, the DNA is TGTGCCAGCAGCCCAGCGGGGTTACTCAACGGGAACACAGATACGCAGTATTTT. Its translation is CASSPAGLLNGNTDTQYF.

This clonotype has just a few counts. V usage is TRBV20-1 and J usage is TRBJ2-3; D gene ambiguous. Trimming left V 0 bases short and J 0 bases short, with 10 bases between. Germline V gene sequence: CDR1 DFQATT, CDR2 SNEGSKA (reference sequence). The CDR3 contains 15 residues. CDR3 loop: CSARDLSYSTDTQYF. In DNA form, the CDR3 reads TGCAGTGCTAGAGACCTCTCTTATAGCACAGATACGCAGTATTTT.

The V call is TRBV12-3 or TRBV12-4, the J call TRBJ2-7, with TRBD1 identical over 8 bases. With V trimmed by 6 bases and J by 5 bases, 3 bases remained unmatched. The CDR3 is 12 residues long. CDR3: CASSEQGDEQYF. The CDR3 nucleotides read TGTGCCAGCAGCGAACAGGGGGACGAGCAGTACTTC.

This clonotype was counted only a few times. The genes are TRBV6-5 and TRBJ2-7; perhaps TRBD2 as D (6 bases). This CDR3 is 13 amino acids long. CDR1 MNHEY and CDR2 SVGAGI come from the germline V gene. The V and J ends lost 7 bases and 3 bases respectively, with 13 bases between them. The DNA of the CDR3 is TGTGCCAGCAAACCCGGGAGAAACTACGAGCAGTACTTC. It is translated as CASKPGRNYEQYF.

The CDR3 here is CASSATGGIDGYTF. The CDR3 bases are TGTGCCAGCAGTGCCACAGGGGGCATCGATGGCTACACCTTC. The V and J genes are TRBV27 and TRBJ1-2; 9 bases map to TRBD1. V dropped 5 bases and J dropped 6; count of bases not matched to a gene: 7. CDR1 and CDR2 from the germline V gene are MNHEY and SMNVEV (reference sequence). The CDR3 is 14 amino acids.

For this clonotype: Germline and junction disagree at one end, which may indicate a read error. This chain joins TRBV28 and TRBJ2-2; TRBD2 matches at 8 bases. The germline CDR1 and CDR2 sequences are MDHEN and SYDVKM. The CDR3 consists of 16 residues. CDR3 nucleotide sequence: TGTGCCAGCAGTTTCGTAGCGGGGCCGCGGTTGGGGGGGCTGTTTTTT. It encodes CASSFVAGPRLGGLFF.

The CDR3 reads CASSLEGLVSYNEQFF. DNA of the CDR3: TGTGCCAGCAGTTTAGAGGGTCTTGTCTCCTACAATGAGCAGTTCTTC. V usage is TRBV12-3 or TRBV12-4 and J usage is TRBJ2-1, with D unclear. The CDR3 has 16 amino acids. V lost 1 base and J lost 0, with 10 bases in between.

This chain's CDR3 is CASSLKGSNQPQHF. Written as DNA, the CDR3 is TGTGCCAGCAGTTTAAAGGGGAGCAATCAGCCCCAGCATTTT. The rearrangement joins TRBV12-3 or TRBV12-4 to TRBJ1-5; D perhaps matches TRBD1 (5 bases). The CDR3 runs 14 residues. Trimming removed 2 bases at V and 1 base at J, with 6 bases between.

The V call is TRBV28, the J call TRBJ2-7, with D uncertain. Germline V gene sequence: CDR1 MDHEN, CDR2 SYDVKM. The CDR3 has 14 residues. Trimming took 3 bases from V and 2 from J, leaving 11 bases between them. As DNA, the CDR3 is TGTGCCAGCAGTTTTTATCCGCAACCCTACGAGCAGTACTTC. This translates into CASSFYPQPYEQYF.

V is TRBV11-2 and J is TRBJ1-1; D may be TRBD1 (6 bases). Deletions cut 4 bases from V and 5 bases from J, with 14 bases between. This CDR3 contains 14 residues. Looked up from germline, CDR1 is SGHAT and CDR2 is FQNNGV. This CDR3 is CASSSSQGRTEAFF. CDR3 in DNA: TGTGCCAGCAGCTCGTCCCAGGGGAGAACTGAAGCTTTCTTT.

The chain employs TRBV27 and TRBJ2-4; D tentatively fits TRBD1 or TRBD2 (6 bases each). Germline CDR1 MNHEY, CDR2 SMNVEV (reference sequence). V gave up 5 bases and J gave up 9 bases, with 17 bases separating them. The CDR3 is 14 residues long. This chain's CDR3 is CASSPPVGGGIQYF. The CDR3 region has the DNA TGTGCCAGCAGTCCCCCAGTAGGAGGGGGCATTCAGTACTTC.

The table lists this clonotype with a few counts. This rearrangement joins TRBV7-2 to TRBJ2-7; maybe TRBD1 (5 bases). Trimming took off 1 base at V and 6 bases at J, with 10 bases between the two ends. The germline CDR1 and CDR2 sequences are SGHTA and FQGNSA. This CDR3 spans 13 amino acids. The CDR3 sequence: CASSLGTTGEQYF. CDR3 nucleotides: TGTGCCAGCAGCTTAGGGACAACAGGCGAGCAGTACTTC.

The chain couples TRBV5-1 to TRBJ2-6; 10 nucleotides agree with TRBD1. The V gene's germline CDR1 is SGHRS and CDR2 YFSETQ. This CDR3 spans 19 amino acids. The V and J ends lost 2 bases and 0 bases, in that order; junction bases with no gene match: 8. The CDR3 DNA reads as TGCGCCAGCAGCTTTTCCCCGACAGGGGGCGGCTCTGGGGCCAACGTCCTGACTTTC. Residues: CASSFSPTGGGSGANVLTF.

V usage is TRBV20-1 and J usage is TRBJ2-1; D gene ambiguous. The germline V gene has CDR1 DFQATT and CDR2 SNEGSKA (reference sequence). The ends were cut back, 6 bases at V and 15 bases at J, with 18 bases in the middle. The CDR3 is made up of 11 amino acids. This CDR3 reads CSAAGVRGGFF. The CDR3 nucleotides read TGCAGTGCCGCCGGAGTGAGAGGCGGGTTCTTC.

This clonotype was picked up a small number of times. The V gene is TRBV11-2, the J gene TRBJ1-6; D not certain. Germline V CDR1 and CDR2: SGHAT, FQNNGV. This CDR3 region has 11 residues. V lost 5 bases and J 5 bases, leaving 1 base between the germline ends. The CDR3 sequence: CASSNNSPLHF. CDR3 nucleotides: TGTGCCAGCAGCAATAATTCACCCCTCCACTTT.

The rearrangement links TRBV20-1 to TRBJ1-2; 7 positions agree with TRBD1. The CDR3 has 20 residues. The germline CDR1 and CDR2 sequences are DFQATT and SNEGSKA (reference sequence). The V and J ends lost 0 bases and 12 bases, in that order; junction bases with no gene match: 31. CDR3 residues: CSARDQVGLRLTGPRGADTF. The CDR3 DNA sequence: TGCAGTGCTAGAGATCAGGTTGGACTTCGACTAACTGGGCCCAGGGGGGCCGACACCTTC.

The V call is TRBV6-1, the J call TRBJ1-5; maybe TRBD1 (6 bases). The CDR3 runs 15 residues. V was cut by 3 bases and J by 4 bases, with 13 bases left in between. The germline gives CDR1 MNHNS, CDR2 SASEGT. The CDR3 sequence: CASSDDRRWNQPQHF. CDR3 nucleotides: TGTGCCAGCAGTGACGACAGGCGGTGGAATCAGCCCCAGCATTTT.

The chain has TRBV10-3 and TRBJ2-1; TRBD1 or TRBD2 may be the D gene (5 bases each). The CDR3 covers 13 residues. V was trimmed by 6 bases and J by 7 bases, leaving 13 bases between them. Germline V gene sequence: CDR1 ENHRY, CDR2 SYGVKD. CDR3 sequence: CAIRVRDDNEQFF. CDR3 nucleotide sequence: TGTGCCATCAGGGTCCGGGACGATAATGAGCAGTTCTTC.

This clonotype was observed a few times. The V call is TRBV4-3, the J call TRBJ2-3; TRBD2 agrees at 7 bases. Germline lookup yields CDR1 LGHNA and CDR2 YSLEER. The CDR3 is 15 residues long. V lost 1 base, J lost 0 bases, and 1 base stayed unmatched. The CDR3 DNA reads TGCGCCAGCAGCCAAGGACTAGCTAGCACAGATACGCAGTATTTT. Protein sequence: CASSQGLASTDTQYF.

The sample holds a few counts of this clonotype. The chain is built from TRBV20-1 and TRBJ2-7, with D tentatively TRBD2 (6 bases). The length of the CDR3 is 14 residues. The germline V gene has CDR1 DFQATT and CDR2 SNEGSKA (reference sequence). The V gene lost 4 bases and the J gene lost 7 bases, with 20 bases spanning the gap. The CDR3 DNA sequence: TGCAGTGCTACCGAGGGTAGCGGCCTATGGGAGCAGTACTTC. Amino acids: CSATEGSGLWEQYF.

This clonotype was recorded many times. The chain carries TRBV7-2 and TRBJ2-7; unclear D gene. Trimming left V 1 base short and J 2 bases short, with 18 bases between. The CDR3 consists of 17 residues. CDR1 SGHTA and CDR2 FQGNSA come from the germline V gene. CDR3 amino acids: CASSLESLGVLTYEQYF. The CDR3 DNA follows: TGTGCCAGCAGCTTAGAGTCTCTTGGGGTGCTCACCTACGAGCAGTACTTC.

This clonotype is categorized as medium-sized. The V gene is TRBV5-1, the J gene TRBJ2-2, with TRBD1 identical over 7 bases. Trimming cost V 4 bases and J 4 bases; bases outside gene matches: 1. Germline lookup yields CDR1 SGHRS and CDR2 YFSETQ. CDR3 size: 13 residues. The CDR3 loop reads CASSGTATGELFF. The DNA of the CDR3 is TGCGCCAGCAGCGGGACAGCCACCGGGGAGCTGTTTTTT.

This clonotype was detected a few times. The CDR3 reads CSVDGTGEQFF. CDR3 in DNA: TGCAGCGTTGATGGGACAGGGGAGCAGTTCTTC. V gene TRBV29-1 combines with J gene TRBJ2-1, with 9 bases that match TRBD1. The trim removed 3 bases at V and 10 bases at J, leaving 1 base unmatched. CDR3 length: 11 residues. Germline V lookup: CDR1 SQVTM, CDR2 ANQGSEA.

The genes are TRBV6-5 and TRBJ1-4, with 7 bases fitting TRBD1. Germline CDR1 reads MNHEY; CDR2 reads SVGAGI. CDR3 length: 15 residues. The V gene end was trimmed by 4 bases and the J gene end by 4 bases; junction bases not matched to a gene: 6. The CDR3 DNA follows: TGTGCCAGCAGTTCCGCGGACAGGATTAATGAAAAACTGTTTTTT. Translating gives CASSSADRINEKLFF.